Below are 29 T cell receptor beta chains sequenced from a single sample in a study of cytomegalovirus exposure and HLA in healthy donors. PCR amplification relied on 60 Vbeta primers (plus 13 Jbeta primers). Assay: immunoSEQ multiplex PCR; the TCRdb copy retains only in-frame clones and omits some. The sample has 100,000 or so clones; about four fifths are singletons. Material for sequencing was PBMCs. These receptors all come from a female donor in good health and CMV-seropositive.

The chain links TRBV2 to TRBJ1-6, with 7 bases that match TRBD1. Trimming at V came to 7 bases and at J to 8 bases, leaving 11 bases not matched to a gene. CDR1 and CDR2 (germline): SNHLY, FYNNEI. The CDR3 runs 15 residues. This CDR3 reads CASTRETGRDSPLHF. For the CDR3, the DNA is TGTGCCAGCACCCGGGAGACAGGGAGAGATTCACCCCTCCACTTT.

Remarks on this clone: Only one base separates this from a far larger clonotype, so it likely reflects a read error. V usage is TRBV5-3 and J usage is TRBJ1-1; D is uncertain. TRBV5-3 is labeled an ORF, and its function is uncertain. The CDR3 extends over 14 amino acids. V dropped 4 bases and J dropped 6 bases, with 16 bases sitting between them. The chain's CDR3 is CARSPPNRSAEAFF. DNA of the CDR3: TGTGCCAGAAGCCCCCCTAACCGATCGGCTGAAGCTTTCTTT.

The genes are TRBV10-2 and TRBJ2-5; D unresolved. This CDR3 has 15 residues. Germline V lookup: CDR1 WSHSY, CDR2 SAAADI. Deletions cut 7 bases from V and 2 bases from J, with 17 bases between. DNA for the CDR3: TGCGCCAGCACCGCTGTGCTACAGATACAAGAGACCCAGTACTTC. This translates into CASTAVLQIQETQYF.

This chain uses TRBV7-9 with TRBJ2-5; D may be TRBD1 (7 bases). V gave up 1 base and J gave up 6 bases, with 15 bases separating them. This CDR3 has 15 residues. Germline V gene lookup returns CDR1 SEHNR and CDR2 FQNEAQ (reference sequence). The CDR3 DNA is TGTGCCAGCAGCTTAGGGTTGACAGGGAGGAAGACCCAGTACTTC. Amino acid sequence: CASSLGLTGRKTQYF. The full variable domain, its missing parts supplied by reference TRBV7-9 and TRBJ2-5, is DTGVSQNPRHKITKRGQNVTFRCDPISEHNRLYWYRQTLGQGPEFLTYFQNEAQLEKSRLLSDRFSAERPKGSFSTLEIQRTEQGDSAMYLCASSLGLTGRKTQYFGPGTRLLVL.

The chain has TRBV11-2 and TRBJ2-3, with D possibly matching TRBD2 (6 bases). V shed 1 base and J shed 3 bases, with 8 bases lying between them. CDR1 is SGHAT, CDR2 FQNNGV, per germline. This CDR3 is 14 amino acids long. CDR3 sequence (DNA): TGTGCCAGCAGCTTAGGGAGGGTTACAGATACGCAGTATTTT. This sequence encodes CASSLGRVTDTQYF.

V usage is TRBV11-2 and J usage is TRBJ1-1; 8 bases map to TRBD1. CDR3 length equals 14 residues. J was trimmed by 5 bases and V by 5 bases; bases with no gene match: 7. Looked up from germline, CDR1 is SGHAT and CDR2 is FQNNGV. CDR3 nucleotide sequence: TGTGCCAGCAGCCAGGGGGCGGGGAGGACTGAAGCTTTCTTT. The encoded protein is CASSQGAGRTEAFF.

V and J are TRBV7-6 and TRBJ2-3; 7 bases are shared with TRBD2. From germline, CDR1 is SGHVS and CDR2 FNYEAQ. V was clipped by 5 bases and J by 0 bases; unmatched bases: 5. The length of the CDR3 is 15 residues. CDR3 in amino acids: CASSESGVSTDTQYF. CDR3 coding DNA: TGTGCCAGCAGCGAAAGCGGGGTTAGCACAGATACGCAGTATTTT.

The chain uses TRBV18 and TRBJ1-1; the D gene is possibly TRBD1 (6 bases). Germline CDR1 and CDR2: KGHSH and LQKENI. CDR3 size: 16 residues. V lost 2 bases and J 0 bases, leaving 13 bases between the germline ends. CDR3 nucleotide sequence: TGTGCCAGCTCACCAGGGACATTTTGGATGAACACTGAAGCTTTCTTT. It codes for CASSPGTFWMNTEAFF.

This sequence joins TRBV6-6 and TRBJ2-7, with 9 bases matching TRBD2. V gave up 6 bases and J gave up 1 base; unmatched junction bases: 7. The CDR3 is made up of 15 amino acids. Germline V gene lookup returns CDR1 MNHNY and CDR2 SVGAGI (reference sequence). The CDR3 protein is CASRSPAGGSYEQYF. The CDR3 nucleotides read TGTGCCAGCAGGAGCCCAGCGGGAGGTTCCTACGAGCAGTACTTC.

The CDR3: CASSAPDRVSNTF. As DNA, the CDR3 is TGTGCCAGCAGTGCTCCGGACAGGGTATCAAACACCTTC. The V call is TRBV6-6, the J call TRBJ1-2, with 8 positions matching TRBD1. The junction had 11 bases not matched to a gene; V was cut back by 5 bases and J by 12 bases. From germline, CDR1 is MNHNY and CDR2 SVGAGI (reference sequence). This CDR3 contains 13 residues.

This sequence joins TRBV7-9 and TRBJ2-7; possibly TRBD2 for D (5 bases). V was trimmed by 5 bases and J by 1 base, leaving 24 bases between them. This CDR3 is built from 18 residues. Germline CDR1 SEHNR, CDR2 FQNEAQ (reference sequence). CDR3: CASSHGLGGSAGSYEQYF. CDR3 in DNA: TGTGCCAGCAGCCACGGTCTGGGCGGGTCGGCGGGTTCCTACGAGCAGTACTTC.

The rearrangement joins TRBV27 to TRBJ1-2, with TRBD1 matching over 7 bases. Germline V gene sequence: CDR1 MNHEY, CDR2 SMNVEV (reference sequence). The CDR3 sequence is 15 residues long. After removal of 3 bases from V and 2 bases from J, the junction contained 6 bases not matched to a gene. The CDR3 DNA follows: TGTGCCAGCAGTTTGGGACAGACTAACAACTATGGCTACACCTTC. It is translated as CASSLGQTNNYGYTF.

J is TRBJ2-5 and V is TRBV19, with 11 bases lining up with TRBD1. The DNA matches TRBJ2-7 better at its end, which makes the J call doubtful. Per the germline V gene, CDR1 is LNHDA and CDR2 is SQIVND (reference sequence). This CDR3 is 15 amino acids long. DNA of the CDR3: TGTGCCAGTAGTATGGGGACAGGGGGTAACTACGAGCAGTACTTC. Amino acids: CASSMGTGGNYEQYF.

The chain has TRBV27 and TRBJ1-2; D perhaps matches TRBD1 (5 bases). V lost 5 bases, J lost 5 bases, and 24 bases lay in between. Germline values: CDR1 MNHEY, CDR2 SMNVEV (reference sequence). The CDR3 loop spans 17 amino acids. The CDR3 is CASSLYPPWQGEYGYTF. Written as DNA, the CDR3 is TGTGCCAGCAGTCTTTATCCCCCCTGGCAGGGTGAATATGGCTACACCTTC.

The rearrangement uses TRBV6-5 and TRBJ1-1; 7 nucleotides line up with TRBD1. The CDR3 has 13 residues. J gave up 6 bases and V 2 bases, and 3 bases lay outside the gene matches. Germline loops: CDR1 MNHEY, CDR2 SVGAGI. CDR3 sequence (DNA): TGTGCCAGCAGTTACAGACAGGGATCTGAAGCTTTCTTT. Translated: CASSYRQGSEAFF.

The chain is built from TRBV5-1 and TRBJ2-5, with 10 bases fitting TRBD2. Germline V lookup: CDR1 SGHRS, CDR2 YFSETQ. Trimming at V came to 4 bases and at J to 5 bases, leaving 5 bases not matched to a gene. The CDR3 is made up of 14 amino acids. The CDR3 DNA sequence: TGCGCCAGCAGCGGGCCTAGCGGGAGCGAGACCCAGTACTTC. Translation gives CASSGPSGSETQYF.

V gene TRBV30 combines with J gene TRBJ1-5, with no clear D. Trimming removed 0 bases at V and 1 base at J, with 13 bases between. The CDR3 covers 16 residues. Germline CDR1 and CDR2: GTSNPN and SVGIG (reference sequence). CDR3 amino acids: CAWSVHPAGSNQPQHF. CDR3 bases: TGTGCCTGGAGTGTACACCCGGCAGGCAGCAATCAGCCCCAGCATTTT.

This clone came up once. The V gene is TRBV7-2, the J gene TRBJ1-5; tentatively, D is TRBD1 (6 bases). The V and J ends lost 2 bases and 11 bases respectively, with 25 bases between them. CDR1 SGHTA and CDR2 FQGNSA come from the germline V gene. This CDR3 contains 17 residues. The CDR3, as DNA: TGTGCCAGCAGCTTAAGCCCTACAGGGTCGGGCATATCAGCCCAGCATTTT. Amino acids: CASSLSPTGSGISAQHF.

The genes are TRBV15 and TRBJ2-1; 10 positions match TRBD2. This CDR3 spans 16 amino acids. V lost 8 bases, J lost 4 bases, and 11 bases stayed unmatched. Germline V gene data show CDR1 as LNHNV and CDR2 as YYDKDF (reference sequence). The CDR3 nucleotides read TGTGCCACCCGCCCCCAGGGACTAGCGAATTACAATGAGCAGTTCTTC. Residues: CATRPQGLANYNEQFF.

The V gene is TRBV11-2, the J gene TRBJ2-7; TRBD1 might be the D (7 bases). The CDR3 covers 15 residues. Germline loops: CDR1 SGHAT, CDR2 FQNNGV. Trimming left V 2 bases short and J 2 bases short, with 13 bases between. Here the CDR3 DNA reads TGTGCCAGCAGCTTAAACAGGGGAGGTCCCTACGAGCAGTACTTC. Its protein is CASSLNRGGPYEQYF.

CDR3 DNA: TGTGCCAGCAGCTTAGTCCCGGGACAGGGGGCGGGTTCACCCCTCCACTTT. Translation: CASSLVPGQGAGSPLHF. The rearrangement links TRBV7-8 to TRBJ1-6; TRBD1 matches at 12 bases. Germline V gives CDR1 SGHVS, CDR2 FQNEAQ. The CDR3 spans 17 residues. J gave up 9 bases and V 1 base, and 7 bases lay outside the gene matches.

This clone was detected a few times. The chain uses TRBV29-1 and TRBJ1-1; D is ambiguous. Deletions cut 3 bases from V and 5 bases from J, with 13 bases between. CDR1 is SQVTM, CDR2 ANQGSEA, per germline. This CDR3 contains 13 residues. The CDR3 DNA reads as TGCAGCGTTGAGCCTGCCCAGAGGACTGAAGCTTTCTTT. Protein product: CSVEPAQRTEAFF.

This clone was detected a few times. The CDR3 sequence: CASSPFVQETQYF. The CDR3, as DNA: TGTGCCAGCAGTCCCTTTGTTCAAGAGACCCAGTACTTC. The chain combines TRBV27 with TRBJ2-5, with D unclear. Germline V gives CDR1 MNHEY, CDR2 SMNVEV (reference sequence). V lost 5 bases and J lost 2, with 9 bases in between. This CDR3 spans 13 amino acids.

The chain has TRBV5-5 and TRBJ2-7; 10 nucleotides line up with TRBD2. Unmatched junction bases numbered 6, after V lost 7 bases and J lost 2 bases. The CDR3 is 14 residues long. The germline V gene encodes CDR1 SGHKS and CDR2 YYEKEE (reference sequence). CDR3 residues: CASGRTSGTYEQYF. CDR3 coding DNA: TGTGCCAGCGGCAGGACTAGCGGAACCTACGAGCAGTACTTC.

The chain is built from TRBV4-2 and TRBJ1-4; 8 nucleotides match TRBD1. CDR3 length: 15 amino acids. Per germline, CDR1 LGHNA and CDR2 YNFKEQ. V trimming: 2 bases; J trimming: 8 bases; junction bases outside the gene matches: 7. DNA for the CDR3: TGTGCCAGCAGCCAAAGTCAGGGGGCTGAAGAAAAACTGTTTTTT. Protein sequence: CASSQSQGAEEKLFF.

This sequence joins TRBV7-2 and TRBJ2-1, with 11 nucleotides matching TRBD2. Germline-derived CDR1 and CDR2 are SGHTA and FQGNSA. The CDR3 length is 16 residues. Unmatched junction bases numbered 3, after V lost 1 base and J lost 4 bases. The CDR3 here is CASSLVGTSGYNEQFF. CDR3 coding DNA: TGTGCCAGCAGCTTAGTTGGGACTAGCGGATACAATGAGCAGTTCTTC.

In this sample, this clone turned up a few times. J is TRBJ1-2 and V is TRBV6-5; 7 positions match TRBD1. V lost 5 bases and J lost 3; bases outside the gene matches: 9. Germline assignment: CDR1 MNHEY and CDR2 SVGAGI. CDR3 length: 15 amino acids. The CDR3 here is CASSPYRGFDYGYTF. For the CDR3, the DNA is TGTGCCAGCAGTCCCTACAGGGGTTTCGACTATGGCTACACCTTC.

The chain combines TRBV5-1 with TRBJ2-3, with TRBD2 identical over 9 bases. The CDR3 has 18 residues. In germline, CDR1 is SGHRS, CDR2 YFSETQ. The ends lost 0 bases at V and 0 bases at J; junction bases unmatched: 8. Here the CDR3 reads CASSLAAGGQTSTDTQYF. DNA for the CDR3: TGCGCCAGCAGCTTGGCGGCGGGGGGGCAAACTAGCACAGATACGCAGTATTTT.

This chain connects TRBV28 to TRBJ2-6; 9 bases map to TRBD1. With 6 bases clipped from V and 0 bases from J, the junction kept 6 bases outside the gene matches. CDR1 is MDHEN, CDR2 SYDVKM, per germline. CDR3 length equals 17 residues. In nucleotides, the CDR3 is TGTGCCAGCAGGCGACAGGGGGTAACCTCTGGGGCCAACGTCCTGACTTTC. It specifies CASRRQGVTSGANVLTF.